The entry below describes one T cell receptor beta chain. Its antigen is currently unknown. CDR1 is MNHEY, CDR2 SVGAGI, per germline. The CDR3 spans 15 residues. Trimming took 4 bases from V and 7 from J; bases not matched to a gene: 13. These data come from a study of cytomegalovirus exposure and HLA in healthy donors. The study, taken as a whole, reports: As a later analysis showed, several of the most significant clusters appeared to be linked to common viral pathogens.

Primers for the PCR totalled 60 Vbeta and 13 Jbeta. Sequencing used immunoSEQ multiplex PCR; TCRdb keeps in-frame clones, though not all of them. The sample contains 100,000 to 150,000 clones, more than 70% of which appear only once. This chain links TRBV6-5 with TRBJ2-7; TRBD2 matches 7 bases. The sequencing input was PBMCs. The origin of this receptor is a man aged 50 or older in good health and CMV-seropositive. CDR3 sequence (DNA): TGTGCCAGCAGTTCCTATCTAAGCGGGATGCGGGAGCAGTACTTC. It codes for CASSSYLSGMREQYF.